This T cell receptor beta chain was documented in a study of T cell changes during pregnancy in multiple sclerosis (dated by TCRdb to the late 2010s). In terms of the full investigation: The study looked at changes in the T cell repertoire across pregnancy in women with multiple sclerosis.

Receptor libraries were prepared by the immunoSEQ multiplex PCR assay. TCRdb obtained this table from immuneACCESS and retained in-frame rearrangements with V and J assigned. These tables miss some clones; where compared with another copy, unresolved V genes account for less than half of the shortfall, and the remainder is unexplained. Recorded for this sample are about 35,000 clones; 89% of them occurred a single time. 0.7% to 0.8% of the sample is in the top ten clones. Including the terminal cysteine and phenylalanine, the CDR3 comprises 16 residues. The CDR3 DNA has 48 bases and is translated from base 1. From V the trimming removes 2 bases and from J it removes 4 bases, while the gene matches leave 3 bases of the junction unaccounted for. CDR1 is given as SGDLS and CDR2 as YYNGEE, both from the germline V gene. Turning to this clone: Its antigen is not yet known. No base-level quality is on record; no much larger clone is a single base apart.

The chain uses TRBV9 and TRBJ2-2, and TRBD2 aligns with 12 junction nucleotides. The sample was CD4+ T cells from peripheral blood mononuclear cells, taken after pregnancy. This clonotype was obtained from a female donor in good health, enrolled as a control in a pregnancy study. The DNA reads as follows: TGTGCCAGCAGCGTGACTAGCGGGGGTCCCACCGGGGAGCTGTTTTTT. Its translation is CASSVTSGGPTGELFF.